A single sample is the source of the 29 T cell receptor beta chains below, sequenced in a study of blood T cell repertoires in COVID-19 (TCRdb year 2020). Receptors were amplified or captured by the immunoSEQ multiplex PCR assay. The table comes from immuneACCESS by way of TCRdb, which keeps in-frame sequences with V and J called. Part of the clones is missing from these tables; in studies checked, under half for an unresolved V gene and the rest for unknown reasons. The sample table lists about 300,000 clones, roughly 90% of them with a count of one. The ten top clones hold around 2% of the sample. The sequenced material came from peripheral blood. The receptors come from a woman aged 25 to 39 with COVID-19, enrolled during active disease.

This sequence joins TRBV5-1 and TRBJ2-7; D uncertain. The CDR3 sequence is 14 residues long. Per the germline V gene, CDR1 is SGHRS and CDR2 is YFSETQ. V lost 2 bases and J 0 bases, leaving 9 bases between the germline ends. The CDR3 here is CASSFWQDSYEQYF. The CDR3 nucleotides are TGCGCCAGCAGCTTTTGGCAGGACTCCTACGAGCAGTACTTC.

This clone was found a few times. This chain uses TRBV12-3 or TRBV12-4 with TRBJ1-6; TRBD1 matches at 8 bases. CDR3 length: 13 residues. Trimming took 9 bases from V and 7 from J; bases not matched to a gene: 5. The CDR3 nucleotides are TGTGCCAGTCACAGGGGGACGAATTCACCCCTCCACTTT. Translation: CASHRGTNSPLHF.

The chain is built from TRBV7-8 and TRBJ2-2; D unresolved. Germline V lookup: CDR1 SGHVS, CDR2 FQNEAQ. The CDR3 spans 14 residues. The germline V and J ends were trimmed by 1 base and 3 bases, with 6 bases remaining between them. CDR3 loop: CASSLGQDTGELFF. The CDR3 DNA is TGTGCCAGCAGCTTAGGCCAGGACACCGGGGAGCTGTTTTTT.

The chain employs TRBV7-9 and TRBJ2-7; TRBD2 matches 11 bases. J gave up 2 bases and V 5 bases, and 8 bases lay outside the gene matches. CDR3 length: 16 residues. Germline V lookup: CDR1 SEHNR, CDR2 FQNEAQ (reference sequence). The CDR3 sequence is CASSLGGTSGAYEQYF. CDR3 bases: TGTGCCAGCAGCCTGGGGGGGACTAGCGGAGCCTACGAGCAGTACTTC.

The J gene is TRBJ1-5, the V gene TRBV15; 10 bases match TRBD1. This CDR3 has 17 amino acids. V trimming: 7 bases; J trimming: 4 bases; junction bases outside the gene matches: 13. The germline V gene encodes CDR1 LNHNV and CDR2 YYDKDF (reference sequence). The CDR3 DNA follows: TGTGCCACCAAGACGGACAGGGGGGGGGATGGTAATCAGCCCCAGCATTTT. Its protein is CATKTDRGGDGNQPQHF.

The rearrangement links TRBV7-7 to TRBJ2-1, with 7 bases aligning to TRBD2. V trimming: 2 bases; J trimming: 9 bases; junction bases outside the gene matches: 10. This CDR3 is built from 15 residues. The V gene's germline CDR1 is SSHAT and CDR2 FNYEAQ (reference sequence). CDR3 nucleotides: TGTGCCAGCAGCTTAAAGGGGACTACCGACGGTGAGCAGTTCTTC. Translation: CASSLKGTTDGEQFF.

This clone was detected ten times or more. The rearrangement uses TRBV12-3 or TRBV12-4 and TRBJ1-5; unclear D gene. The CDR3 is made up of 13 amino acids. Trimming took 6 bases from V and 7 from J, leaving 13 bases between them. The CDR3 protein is CASSHGENQPQHF. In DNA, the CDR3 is TGTGCCAGCAGCCACGGGGAGAACCAGCCCCAGCATTTT.

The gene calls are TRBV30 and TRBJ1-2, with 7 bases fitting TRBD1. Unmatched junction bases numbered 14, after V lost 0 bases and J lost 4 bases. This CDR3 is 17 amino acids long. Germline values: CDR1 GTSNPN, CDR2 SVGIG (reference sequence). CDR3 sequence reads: CAWSVPGQAGGVYGYTF. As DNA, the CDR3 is TGTGCCTGGAGTGTTCCTGGACAGGCGGGCGGAGTCTATGGCTACACCTTC.

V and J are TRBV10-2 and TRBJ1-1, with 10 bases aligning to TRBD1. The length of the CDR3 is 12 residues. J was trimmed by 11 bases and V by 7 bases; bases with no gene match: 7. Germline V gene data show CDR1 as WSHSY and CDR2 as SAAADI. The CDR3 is CASKGQGILAFF. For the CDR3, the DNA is TGCGCCAGCAAGGGACAGGGGATTCTCGCTTTCTTT.

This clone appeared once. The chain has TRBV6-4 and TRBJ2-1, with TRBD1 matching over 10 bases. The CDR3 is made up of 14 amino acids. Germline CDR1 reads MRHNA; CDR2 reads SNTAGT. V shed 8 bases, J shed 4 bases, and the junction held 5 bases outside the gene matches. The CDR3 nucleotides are TGTGCCAGCCCCCGGGACAGGGGATACAATGAGCAGTTCTTC. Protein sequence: CASPRDRGYNEQFF.

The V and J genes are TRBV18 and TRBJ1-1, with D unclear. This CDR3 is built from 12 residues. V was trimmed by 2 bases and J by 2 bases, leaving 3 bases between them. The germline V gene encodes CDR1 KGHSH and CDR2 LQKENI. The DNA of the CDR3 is TGTGCCAGCTCACCAATAAACACTGAAGCTTTCTTT. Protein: CASSPINTEAFF.

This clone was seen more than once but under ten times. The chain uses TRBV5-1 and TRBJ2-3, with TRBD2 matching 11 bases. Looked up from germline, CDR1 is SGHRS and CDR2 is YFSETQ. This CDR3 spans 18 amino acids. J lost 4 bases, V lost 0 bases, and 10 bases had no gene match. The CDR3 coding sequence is TGCGCCAGCAGCTTGGATACTAGCGGGAGTTTCATGGCAGATACGCAGTATTTT. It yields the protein CASSLDTSGSFMADTQYF. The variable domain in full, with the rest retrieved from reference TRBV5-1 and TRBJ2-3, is KAGVTQTPRYLIKTRGQQVTLSCSPISGHRSVSWYQQTPGQGLQFLFEYFSETQRNKGNFPGRFSGRQFSNSRSEMNVSTLELGDSALYLCASSLDTSGSFMADTQYFGPGTRLTVL.

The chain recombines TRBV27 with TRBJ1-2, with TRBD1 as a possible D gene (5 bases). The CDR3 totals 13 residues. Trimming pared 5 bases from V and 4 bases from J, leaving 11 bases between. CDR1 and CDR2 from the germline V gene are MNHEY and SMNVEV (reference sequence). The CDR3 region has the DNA TGTGCCAGCAGTCTGCAGGGTAGCTATGGCTACACCTTC. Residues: CASSLQGSYGYTF.

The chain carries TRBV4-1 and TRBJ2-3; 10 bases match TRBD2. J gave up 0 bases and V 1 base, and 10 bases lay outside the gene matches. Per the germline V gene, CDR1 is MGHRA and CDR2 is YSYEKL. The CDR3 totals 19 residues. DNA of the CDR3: TGCGCCAGCAGCCAAGTCCCGTCTAGCGGGAGAACTAGCACAGATACGCAGTATTTT. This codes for CASSQVPSSGRTSTDTQYF.

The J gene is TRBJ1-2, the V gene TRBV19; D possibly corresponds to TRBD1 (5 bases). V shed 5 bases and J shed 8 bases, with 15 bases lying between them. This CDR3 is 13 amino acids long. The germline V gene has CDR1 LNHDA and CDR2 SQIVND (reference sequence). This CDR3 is CASSFQGSNGYTF. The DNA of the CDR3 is TGTGCCAGTAGTTTCCAGGGTAGTAACGGCTACACCTTC.

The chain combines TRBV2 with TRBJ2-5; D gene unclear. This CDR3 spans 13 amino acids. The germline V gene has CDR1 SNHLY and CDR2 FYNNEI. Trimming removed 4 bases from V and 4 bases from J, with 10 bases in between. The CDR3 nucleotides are TGTGCCAGCAGTGTCCGGTCGGGAGAGACCCAGTACTTC. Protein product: CASSVRSGETQYF.

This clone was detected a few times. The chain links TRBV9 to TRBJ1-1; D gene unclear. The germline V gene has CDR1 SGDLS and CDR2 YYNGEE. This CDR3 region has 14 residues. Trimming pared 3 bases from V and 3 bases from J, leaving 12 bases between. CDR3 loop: CASSGRDGYTEAFF. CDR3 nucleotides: TGTGCCAGCAGCGGGAGAGACGGCTACACTGAAGCTTTCTTT.

In DNA form, the CDR3 reads TGTGCCAGCAGCCTCTGGACAGGGAATGAAAAACTGTTTTTT. Protein sequence: CASSLWTGNEKLFF. The chain links TRBV5-6 to TRBJ1-4; 8 positions match TRBD1. This CDR3 region has 14 residues. Per the germline V gene, CDR1 is SGHDT and CDR2 is YYEEEE. V was clipped by 4 bases and J by 5 bases; unmatched bases: 4.

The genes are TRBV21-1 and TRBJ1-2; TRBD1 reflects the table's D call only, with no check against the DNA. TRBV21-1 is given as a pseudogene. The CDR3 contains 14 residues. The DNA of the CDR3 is TGTGCCAGCAGCAAAGAAAGAGGGGGCTATGGCTACACCTTC. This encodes CASSKERGGYGYTF.

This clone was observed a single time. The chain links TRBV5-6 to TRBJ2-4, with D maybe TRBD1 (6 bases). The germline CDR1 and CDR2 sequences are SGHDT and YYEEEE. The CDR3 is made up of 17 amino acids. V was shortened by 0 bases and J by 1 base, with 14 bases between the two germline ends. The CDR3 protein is CASSLVGSGEAKNIQYF. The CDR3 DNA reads TGTGCCAGCAGCTTGGTTGGGTCAGGGGAGGCCAAAAACATTCAGTACTTC. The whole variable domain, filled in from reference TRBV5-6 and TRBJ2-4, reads DAGVTQSPTHLIKTRGQQVTLRCSPKSGHDTVSWYQQALGQGPQFIFQYYEEEERQRGNFPDRFSGHQFPNYSSELNVNALLLGDSALYLCASSLVGSGEAKNIQYFGAGTRLSVL.

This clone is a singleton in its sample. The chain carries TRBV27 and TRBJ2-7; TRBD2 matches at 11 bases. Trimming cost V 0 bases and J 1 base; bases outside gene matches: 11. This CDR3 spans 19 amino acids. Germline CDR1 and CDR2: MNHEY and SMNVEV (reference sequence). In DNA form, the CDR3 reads TGTGCCAGCAGTTTATCGTCCCTAGCGGGAGGTTTGAGTTCCTACGAGCAGTACTTC. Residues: CASSLSSLAGGLSSYEQYF.

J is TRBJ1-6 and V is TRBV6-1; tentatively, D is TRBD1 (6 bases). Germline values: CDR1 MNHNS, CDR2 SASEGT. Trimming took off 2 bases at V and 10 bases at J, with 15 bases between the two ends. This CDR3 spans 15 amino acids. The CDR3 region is CASSEFRGEVSPLHF. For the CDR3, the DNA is TGTGCCAGCAGTGAATTCAGGGGCGAAGTCTCACCCCTCCACTTT.

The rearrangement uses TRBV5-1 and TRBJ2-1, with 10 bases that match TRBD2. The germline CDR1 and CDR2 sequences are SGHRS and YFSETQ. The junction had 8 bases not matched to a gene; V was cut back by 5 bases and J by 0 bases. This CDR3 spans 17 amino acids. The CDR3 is CASSLAGVSTSYNEQFF. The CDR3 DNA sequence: TGCGCCAGCAGTCTAGCGGGAGTATCTACCTCCTACAATGAGCAGTTCTTC.

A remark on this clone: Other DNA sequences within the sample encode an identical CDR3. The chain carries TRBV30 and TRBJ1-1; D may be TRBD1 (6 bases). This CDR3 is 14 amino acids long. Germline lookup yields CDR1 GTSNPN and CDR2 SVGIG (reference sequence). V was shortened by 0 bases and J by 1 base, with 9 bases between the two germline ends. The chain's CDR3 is CAWSVGGTNTEAFF. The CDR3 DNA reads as TGTGCCTGGAGTGTAGGGGGAACGAACACTGAAGCTTTCTTT.

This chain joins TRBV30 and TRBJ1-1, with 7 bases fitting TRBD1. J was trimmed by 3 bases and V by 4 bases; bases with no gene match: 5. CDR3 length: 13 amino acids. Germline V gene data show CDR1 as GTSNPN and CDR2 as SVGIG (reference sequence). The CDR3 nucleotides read TGTGCCTGGACAATTGACAGGGACACTGAAGCTTTCTTT. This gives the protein CAWTIDRDTEAFF.

In DNA, the CDR3 is TGTGCCAGCTCGGGACTAGCGGGCCTGAATGAGCAGTTCTTC. Translation: CASSGLAGLNEQFF. The chain has TRBV18 and TRBJ2-1; 12 nucleotides match TRBD2. This CDR3 has 14 residues. J gave up 7 bases and V 6 bases, and 4 bases lay outside the gene matches. Germline values: CDR1 KGHSH, CDR2 LQKENI.

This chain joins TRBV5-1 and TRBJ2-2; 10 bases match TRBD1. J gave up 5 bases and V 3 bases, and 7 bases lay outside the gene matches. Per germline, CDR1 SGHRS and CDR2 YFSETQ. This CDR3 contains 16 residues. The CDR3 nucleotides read TGCGCCAGCAGCTCCTTGACAGGGGGCGGAACCGGGGAGCTGTTTTTT. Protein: CASSSLTGGGTGELFF.

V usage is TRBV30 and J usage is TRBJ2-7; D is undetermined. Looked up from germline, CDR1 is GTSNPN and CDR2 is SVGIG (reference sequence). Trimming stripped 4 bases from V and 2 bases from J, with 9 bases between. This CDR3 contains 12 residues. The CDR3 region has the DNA TGTGCCTGGAATGACGGAGCCTACGAGCAGTACTTC. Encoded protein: CAWNDGAYEQYF.

CDR3 sequence: CASSLAGGNEQFF. CDR3 sequence (DNA): TGTGCCAGCAGCTTAGCGGGAGGGAATGAGCAGTTCTTC. This chain joins TRBV7-9 and TRBJ2-1, with 7 bases aligning to TRBD2. V shed 0 bases, J shed 7 bases, and the junction held 0 bases outside the gene matches. Looked up from germline, CDR1 is SEHNR and CDR2 is FQNEAQ (reference sequence). The CDR3 loop spans 13 amino acids.